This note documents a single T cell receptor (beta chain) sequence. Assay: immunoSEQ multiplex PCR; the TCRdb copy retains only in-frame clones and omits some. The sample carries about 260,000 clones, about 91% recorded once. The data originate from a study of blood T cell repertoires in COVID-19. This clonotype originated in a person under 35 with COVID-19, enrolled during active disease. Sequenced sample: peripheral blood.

CDR3 region: CASSIGDRFYEQYF. In nucleotides, the CDR3 is TGTGCCAGTAGTATTGGGGACAGGTTCTACGAGCAGTACTTC. The chain links TRBV19 to TRBJ2-7, with 8 bases identical to TRBD1. Germline trimming cut 3 bases from V and 3 bases from J; bases unmatched to any gene: 4. The CDR3 is 14 amino acids. Germline loops: CDR1 LNHDA, CDR2 SQIVND (reference sequence).